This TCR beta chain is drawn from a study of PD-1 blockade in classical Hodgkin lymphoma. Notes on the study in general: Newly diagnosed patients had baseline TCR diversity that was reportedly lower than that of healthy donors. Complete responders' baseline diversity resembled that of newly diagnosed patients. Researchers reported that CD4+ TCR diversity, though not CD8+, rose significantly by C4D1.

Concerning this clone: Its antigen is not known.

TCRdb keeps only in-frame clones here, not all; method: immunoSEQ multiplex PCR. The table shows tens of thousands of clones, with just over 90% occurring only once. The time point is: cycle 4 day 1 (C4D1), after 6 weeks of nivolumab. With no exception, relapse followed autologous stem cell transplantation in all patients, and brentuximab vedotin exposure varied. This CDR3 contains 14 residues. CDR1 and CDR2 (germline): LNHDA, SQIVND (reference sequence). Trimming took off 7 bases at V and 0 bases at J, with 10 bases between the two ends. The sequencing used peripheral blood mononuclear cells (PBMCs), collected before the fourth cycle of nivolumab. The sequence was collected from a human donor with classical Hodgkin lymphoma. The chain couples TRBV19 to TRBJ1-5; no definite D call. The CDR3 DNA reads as TGTGCCAGTAACGGGGTTTATAGCAATCAGCCCCAGCATTTT. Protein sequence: CASNGVYSNQPQHF.